Presented here are 21 T cell receptor beta chains from one specimen sequenced in a study of T cells in localized non-small cell lung cancer. Using immunoSEQ multiplex PCR, the repertoire was profiled, and TCRdb retains in-frame clones only, with some absent. The sample carries approximately 3,000 clones, approximately 20% recorded once. The sample consisted of lung tumor tissue, taken before any cancer treatment. All receptors derive from a female donor over 55 with stage II lung adenocarcinoma.

This clone turned up a few times. The J gene is TRBJ2-1, the V gene TRBV15; 7 bases are a match to TRBD2. Germline-derived CDR1 and CDR2 are LNHNV and YYDKDF (reference sequence). The V and J ends lost 8 bases and 10 bases, in that order; junction bases with no gene match: 17. The CDR3 has 15 residues. CDR3: CATGSPGGQVREQFF. The CDR3 DNA reads as TGTGCCACCGGTAGTCCGGGAGGCCAGGTGCGGGAGCAGTTCTTC.

This clone is labeled large. The chain links TRBV6-8 to TRBJ1-1; the D gene is possibly TRBD1 (5 bases). Between the trimmed V and J ends, which lost 5 bases and 3 bases, there was a span of 10 bases. Germline-derived CDR1 and CDR2 are MNHGY and SAAAGT. This CDR3 comprises 13 residues. In DNA form, the CDR3 reads TGTGCCAGCAGTCTAGACAGTGACACTGAAGCTTTCTTT. It encodes CASSLDSDTEAFF.

This sequence joins TRBV14 and TRBJ2-3; 9 bases fit TRBD2. V lost 4 bases, J lost 1 base, and 6 bases stayed unmatched. Germline assignment: CDR1 SGHDN and CDR2 FVKESK. CDR3 length: 16 amino acids. The CDR3 protein is CASSPSSGMGTDTQYF. Written as DNA, the CDR3 is TGTGCCAGCAGCCCTTCTAGCGGGATGGGCACAGATACGCAGTATTTT.

This clone is labeled large. The rearrangement uses TRBV11-3 and TRBJ1-5, with TRBD1 matching over 9 bases. The V and J ends lost 4 bases and 6 bases, in that order; junction bases with no gene match: 7. Germline lookup yields CDR1 SGHNT and CDR2 YENEEA. CDR3 length: 15 amino acids. The CDR3 DNA reads as TGTGCCAGCAGCTACGGGACAGGGATAGGTCAGCCCCAGCATTTT. It encodes CASSYGTGIGQPQHF.

This clone was seen a handful of times. The chain couples TRBV11-3 to TRBJ2-2; 8 nucleotides align to TRBD2. This CDR3 is 18 amino acids long. With V trimmed by 4 bases and J by 5 bases, 15 bases remained unmatched. Germline lookup yields CDR1 SGHNT and CDR2 YENEEA. In DNA, the CDR3 is TGTGCCAGCAGCTCCGGCCCCTCCGGGAGGGCCGGGACCGGGGAGCTGTTTTTT. It yields the protein CASSSGPSGRAGTGELFF.

CDR3 bases: TGTGCCAGCAGCCCCGCCCGGGGGCAGCAAGAGACCCAGTACTTC. Translating it yields CASSPARGQQETQYF. The chain employs TRBV11-3 and TRBJ2-5; either TRBD1 or TRBD2 may fit D (6 bases each). Germline V CDR1 and CDR2: SGHNT, YENEEA. V was shortened by 5 bases and J by 2 bases, with 15 bases between the two germline ends. This CDR3 is built from 15 residues.

This chain joins TRBV10-2 and TRBJ2-4, with 10 bases fitting TRBD2. Germline assignment: CDR1 WSHSY and CDR2 SAAADI. After removal of 8 bases from V and 3 bases from J, the junction contained 16 bases not matched to a gene. There are 18 residues in the CDR3. CDR3: CASGISYRPSGSKNIQYF. In DNA form, the CDR3 reads TGCGCCAGCGGCATCTCCTACCGTCCTAGCGGGAGCAAAAACATTCAGTACTTC.

This chain joins TRBV28 and TRBJ2-5, with TRBD1 identical over 10 bases. The CDR3 is 15 residues long. The V and J ends lost 2 bases and 3 bases, in that order; junction bases with no gene match: 3. The germline CDR1 and CDR2 sequences are MDHEN and SYDVKM. This CDR3 reads CASSLVGTGEETQYF. In DNA form, the CDR3 reads TGTGCCAGCAGTTTAGTAGGGACAGGGGAAGAGACCCAGTACTTC. The full variable domain, in which reference TRBV28 and TRBJ2-5 provide the parts outside the CDR3, is DVKVTQSSRYLVKRTGEKVFLECVQDMDHENMFWYRQDPGLGLRLIYFSYDVKMKEKGDIPEGYSVSREKKERFSLILESASTNQTSMYLCASSLVGTGEETQYFGPGTRLLVL.

The V gene is TRBV12-5, the J gene TRBJ2-1, with D tentatively TRBD1 (5 bases). Germline V gene lookup returns CDR1 LGHNT and CDR2 FRNRAP. CDR3 length equals 13 residues. Trimming left V 6 bases short and J 8 bases short, with 14 bases between. The DNA for the CDR3 is TGTGCTAGTGGCTTACCTCAAGGGGATGAGCAGTTCTTC. This encodes CASGLPQGDEQFF.

V is TRBV6-8 and J is TRBJ2-5; D remains ambiguous. CDR3 length: 14 amino acids. CDR1 and CDR2 from the germline V gene are MNHGY and SAAAGT. The V and J ends lost 5 bases and 4 bases respectively, with 14 bases between them. The CDR3, as DNA: TGTGCCAGCAGTCCCCCCGGTAGTTCAGAGACCCAGTACTTC. Its translation is CASSPPGSSETQYF.

The sample holds a few counts of this clone. The chain uses TRBV5-1 and TRBJ2-3; D uncertain. CDR1 is SGHRS, CDR2 YFSETQ, per germline. V was shortened by 2 bases and J by 3 bases, with 13 bases between the two germline ends. The CDR3 has 15 residues. Written as DNA, the CDR3 is TGCGCCAGCAGCTTAGGCCCTACTATTACAGATACGCAGTATTTT. Translation: CASSLGPTITDTQYF.

The V gene is TRBV5-1, the J gene TRBJ2-1, with D possibly being TRBD2 (6 bases). This CDR3 region has 15 residues. CDR1 SGHRS and CDR2 YFSETQ come from the germline V gene. The germline V and J ends were trimmed by 4 bases and 6 bases, with 17 bases remaining between them. Written as DNA, the CDR3 is TGCGCCAGCAGCGTCGGAGGGCTTAGTGGCAATGAGCAGTTCTTC. Translation gives CASSVGGLSGNEQFF.

J is TRBJ1-1 and V is TRBV29-1, with D uncertain. This CDR3 comprises 14 residues. CDR1 is SQVTM and CDR2 is ANQGSEA in the germline V gene. V shed 7 bases and J shed 0 bases, with 15 bases lying between them. The CDR3 DNA is TGCAGCGCCGCCTTGAATACAATGAACACTGAAGCTTTCTTT. This gives the protein CSAALNTMNTEAFF. The full variable domain, its missing parts supplied by reference TRBV29-1 and TRBJ1-1, is SAVISQKPSRDICQRGTSLTIQCQVDSQVTMMFWYRQQPGQSLTLIATANQGSEATYESGFVIDKFPISRPNLTFSTLTVSNMSPEDSSIYLCSAALNTMNTEAFFGQGTRLTVV.

This chain uses TRBV23-1 with TRBJ2-7, with D uncertain. TRBV23-1 is placed among ORFs of uncertain function. This CDR3 is built from 13 residues. V was pared by 6 bases and J by 7 bases, with 16 bases between. Here the CDR3 DNA reads TGCGCCAGCAGCTTGGACGGAGTAGGGGAGCAGTACTTC. This translates into CASSLDGVGEQYF.

There are a few counts of this clone. An end of the junction differs from the germline gene, which may be a read error. V gene TRBV9 combines with J gene TRBJ1-1, with D tentatively TRBD1 (5 bases). CDR3 length: 12 residues. Germline V lookup: CDR1 SGDLS, CDR2 YYNGEE. The CDR3: CASSLQRDLGGF. The CDR3 DNA sequence: TGTGCCAGCAGCTTACAGCGAGACCTCGGGGGATTT.

The CDR3 is CASSGGREAYEQYF. The CDR3 coding sequence is TGTGCCAGTAGTGGGGGTAGGGAGGCCTACGAGCAGTACTTC. The chain employs TRBV19 and TRBJ2-7; D is possibly TRBD2 (6 bases). The V gene's germline CDR1 is LNHDA and CDR2 SQIVND (reference sequence). The germline V and J ends were trimmed by 5 bases and 2 bases, with 13 bases remaining between them. The CDR3 runs to 14 residues.

This clone has only a few counts. V is TRBV6-8 and J is TRBJ1-1; 11 bases agree with TRBD1. The CDR3 has 15 residues. V lost 6 bases and J lost 3; bases outside the gene matches: 6. Germline values: CDR1 MNHGY, CDR2 SAAAGT. The CDR3 DNA sequence: TGTGCCAGCAGGAGATCGGGACAGGGGGACACTGAAGCTTTCTTT. Amino acids: CASRRSGQGDTEAFF.

The J gene is TRBJ1-2, the V gene TRBV6-8, with TRBD1 as a possible D gene (5 bases). V was pared by 7 bases and J by 2 bases, with 11 bases between. The CDR3 runs to 13 residues. Looked up from germline, CDR1 is MNHGY and CDR2 is SAAAGT. CDR3 protein: CASTGDRNYGYTF. DNA of the CDR3: TGTGCCAGCACCGGGGACCGCAACTATGGCTACACCTTC.

The chain joins TRBV19 to TRBJ1-2; TRBD1 matches at 8 bases. Trimming at V came to 1 base and at J to 4 bases, leaving 14 bases not matched to a gene. There are 18 residues in the CDR3. CDR1 LNHDA and CDR2 SQIVND come from the germline V gene (reference sequence). CDR3 residues: CASSIVRTGNTAFYGYTF. CDR3 in DNA: TGTGCCAGTAGTATAGTGCGGACAGGGAATACCGCATTCTATGGCTACACCTTC. Based on the CDR3 plus reference TRBV19 and TRBJ1-2, the full variable domain is DGGITQSPKYLFRKEGQNVTLSCEQNLNHDAMYWYRQDPGQGLRLIYYSQIVNDFQKGDIAEGYSVSREKKESFPLTVTSAQKNPTAFYLCASSIVRTGNTAFYGYTFGSGTRLTVV.

This clone was counted between two and nine times. V usage is TRBV6-8 and J usage is TRBJ2-7; TRBD2 matches 10 bases. Germline lookup yields CDR1 MNHGY and CDR2 SAAAGT. CDR3 length equals 13 residues. V dropped 8 bases and J dropped 6; count of bases not matched to a gene: 7. For the CDR3, the DNA is TGTGCCAGCTCCTCTAGCGGGAGTGGCGAGCAGTACTTC. It encodes CASSSSGSGEQYF.

This clone is judged medium-sized. This chain connects TRBV11-3 to TRBJ2-1; D uncertain. Trimming stripped 6 bases from V and 0 bases from J, with 15 bases between. In germline, CDR1 is SGHNT, CDR2 YENEEA. CDR3 length: 16 amino acids. Written as DNA, the CDR3 is TGTGCCAGCAGTGAGTTGAGTGGTTTCTCCTACAATGAGCAGTTCTTC. It yields the protein CASSELSGFSYNEQFF.